The 20 T cell receptor beta chains given below trace back to one sample, sequenced in a study of shared clonotypes between healthy human individuals. Some clones are missing from TCRdb's copy, which holds only in-frame ones; the method was immunoSEQ multiplex PCR. The sample yields just over 2,000,000 clones, roughly 95% seen once. CD45RO negativity and positive selection for CCR7 defined naive CD8 cells, a population that excluded terminally differentiated effector memory CD45RA+ cells. Sequenced: naive CD8+ T cells sorted from blood. The receptor set was obtained from a man between 18 and 29 years old in good health.

The CDR3 sequence: CASSLSPSGDYEQYF. CDR3 nucleotide sequence: TGTGCCAGCAGTTTATCGCCTAGCGGGGATTACGAGCAGTACTTC. This chain links TRBV27 with TRBJ2-7, with 9 bases matching TRBD2. The germline V gene has CDR1 MNHEY and CDR2 SMNVEV (reference sequence). V shed 0 bases and J 4 bases; nucleotides not matched to a gene: 4. The CDR3 sequence is 15 residues long.

The sample holds a few counts of this clone. DNA for the CDR3: TGTGCCAGCAGGGGAGGGTACGAGCAGTACTTC. It yields the protein CASRGGYEQYF. This chain connects TRBV6-7 to TRBJ2-7; 7 bases map to TRBD2. TRBV6-7 is marked as an open reading frame, function uncertain. The CDR3 totals 11 residues. The J segment lost 4 bases and the V segment lost 6 bases, leaving 0 bases of the junction unmatched.

This chain connects TRBV30 to TRBJ2-7, with 8 bases fitting TRBD1. Germline V gene lookup returns CDR1 GTSNPN and CDR2 SVGIG (reference sequence). With V trimmed by 4 bases and J by 4 bases, 12 bases remained unmatched. The length of the CDR3 is 15 residues. This CDR3 reads CAWNLGTGDRYEQYF. The DNA for the CDR3 is TGTGCCTGGAACCTCGGGACAGGAGACAGGTACGAGCAGTACTTC.

The chain employs TRBV10-3 and TRBJ2-2; the match to TRBD1 covers 10 bases. Germline CDR1 and CDR2: ENHRY and SYGVKD. V dropped 3 bases and J dropped 4; count of bases not matched to a gene: 8. The CDR3 has 17 residues. DNA of the CDR3: TGTGCCATCAGTGAAATAAAGACAGGGGGCCTCACCGGGGAGCTGTTTTTT. This sequence encodes CAISEIKTGGLTGELFF.

This chain joins TRBV2 and TRBJ2-7, with 8 bases identical to TRBD1. J lost 2 bases, V lost 5 bases, and 8 bases had no gene match. CDR3 size: 15 residues. Looked up from germline, CDR1 is SNHLY and CDR2 is FYNNEI. Here the CDR3 reads CASSTGTGGTYEQYF. The CDR3 DNA reads as TGTGCCAGCAGTACCGGGACAGGAGGCACCTACGAGCAGTACTTC.

V gene TRBV2 combines with J gene TRBJ2-1; D is possibly TRBD1 (5 bases). The CDR3 runs to 12 residues. Germline V gene data show CDR1 as SNHLY and CDR2 as FYNNEI. Trimming removed 2 bases from V and 9 bases from J, with 8 bases in between. The CDR3 here is CASSEMGLEQFF. The CDR3 DNA follows: TGTGCCAGCAGTGAAATGGGGCTTGAGCAGTTCTTC.

The chain combines TRBV12-2 with TRBJ1-3. TRBV12-2 is termed a pseudogene. The CDR3 is 15 amino acids. The CDR3 nucleotides read TGTGCAAGTCGCTTAGCGGCGCGAGCGGGAAACACCATATATTTT. Its protein is CASRLAARAGNTIYF.

With regard to this clone: Other DNA sequences in the sample encode the same CDR3. The chain links TRBV5-4 to TRBJ2-2; the match to TRBD2 covers 10 bases. Per the germline V gene, CDR1 is SGHNT and CDR2 is YYREEE (reference sequence). CDR3 length: 14 amino acids. The junction had 0 bases not matched to a gene; V was cut back by 2 bases and J by 5 bases. CDR3 bases: TGTGCCAGCAGCTTACTAGCGGGAACCGGGGAGCTGTTTTTT. It codes for CASSLLAGTGELFF.

The chain links TRBV30 to TRBJ1-5; D possibly corresponds to TRBD1 (5 bases). The CDR3 has 14 residues. Germline values: CDR1 GTSNPN, CDR2 SVGIG (reference sequence). V was shortened by 5 bases and J by 2 bases, with 13 bases between the two germline ends. This CDR3 reads CAWEGTEGNQPQHF. The CDR3 nucleotides are TGTGCCTGGGAGGGGACGGAGGGCAATCAGCCCCAGCATTTT.

The sample holds one count of this clone. J is TRBJ2-7 and V is TRBV7-6; TRBD2 agrees at 12 bases. This CDR3 spans 15 amino acids. With V trimmed by 5 bases and J by 5 bases, 7 bases remained unmatched. The germline V gene encodes CDR1 SGHVS and CDR2 FNYEAQ. CDR3: CASSLSLAGGHEQYF. The CDR3 DNA reads as TGTGCCAGCAGCCTGTCACTAGCGGGAGGCCACGAGCAGTACTTC.

The chain joins TRBV6-5 to TRBJ2-5; D is uncertain. V gave up 5 bases and J gave up 5 bases, with 9 bases separating them. This CDR3 is built from 12 residues. Germline assignment: CDR1 MNHEY and CDR2 SVGAGI. The CDR3 nucleotides read TGTGCCAGCAGTCTTAGTGGCGAGACCCAGTACTTC. Encoded protein: CASSLSGETQYF.

The V gene is TRBV4-1, the J gene TRBJ2-3, with 14 bases matching TRBD2. CDR1 and CDR2 from the germline V gene are MGHRA and YSYEKL. V lost 4 bases, J lost 3 bases, and 6 bases stayed unmatched. The length of the CDR3 is 17 residues. CDR3 sequence: CASSPGLAGGFTDTQYF. The CDR3 DNA sequence: TGCGCCAGCAGCCCCGGACTAGCGGGGGGTTTTACAGATACGCAGTATTTT.

The chain is built from TRBV4-1 and TRBJ1-2; no definite D call. The ends were cut back, 1 base at V and 5 bases at J, with 8 bases in the middle. The CDR3 has 13 amino acids. Looked up from germline, CDR1 is MGHRA and CDR2 is YSYEKL. For the CDR3, the DNA is TGCGCCAGCAGCCAAGTGGGAATGTATGGCTACACCTTC. Translation: CASSQVGMYGYTF.

The chain couples TRBV2 to TRBJ1-2; a possible D gene is TRBD1 (6 bases). This CDR3 has 15 residues. In germline, CDR1 is SNHLY, CDR2 FYNNEI. V gave up 3 bases and J gave up 8 bases, with 19 bases separating them. The CDR3 loop is CASSDVGGPPVGYTF. The DNA of the CDR3 is TGTGCCAGCAGTGACGTCGGGGGGCCCCCAGTCGGCTACACCTTC.

The chain recombines TRBV7-9 with TRBJ2-2, with a possible D match to TRBD2 (6 bases). Between the trimmed V and J ends, which lost 5 bases and 2 bases, there was a span of 15 bases. The germline CDR1 and CDR2 sequences are SEHNR and FQNEAQ (reference sequence). The CDR3 runs 16 residues. The CDR3 spells CASSPSGRENTGELFF. The CDR3 region has the DNA TGTGCCAGCAGCCCCTCCGGGCGGGAAAACACCGGGGAGCTGTTTTTT.

This chain joins TRBV18 and TRBJ2-2; the match to TRBD1 covers 9 bases. Trimming removed 5 bases from V and 0 bases from J; junction bases left unmatched: 7. Germline V CDR1 and CDR2: KGHSH, LQKENI. This CDR3 is built from 17 residues. The CDR3 reads CASSTGQGQTNTGELFF. In nucleotides, the CDR3 is TGTGCCAGCTCAACGGGACAGGGCCAAACGAACACCGGGGAGCTGTTTTTT. Looking up the rest from reference TRBV18 and TRBJ2-2 gives the full variable domain: NAGVMQNPRHLVRRRGQEARLRCSPMKGHSHVYWYRQLPEEGLKFMVYLQKENIIDESGMPKERFSAEFPKEGPSILRIQQVVRGDSAAYFCASSTGQGQTNTGELFFGEGSRLTVL.

The genes are TRBV10-2 and TRBJ2-5; TRBD2 matches at 8 bases. The CDR3 totals 16 residues. Per the germline V gene, CDR1 is WSHSY and CDR2 is SAAADI. V lost 0 bases and J lost 4; bases outside the gene matches: 7. The CDR3 DNA reads TGCGCCAGCAGTGAGTCGACAGCGGGAGCGGGAGAGACCCAGTACTTC. Its protein is CASSESTAGAGETQYF.

V and J are TRBV5-4 and TRBJ2-7, with D perhaps TRBD2 (5 bases). CDR1 and CDR2 (germline): SGHNT, YYREEE (reference sequence). This CDR3 region has 13 residues. Trimming removed 4 bases at V and 7 bases at J, with 15 bases between. The CDR3 DNA reads TGTGCCAGCAGCGCGACGCACGGGGTGGAGCAGTACTTC. Translating gives CASSATHGVEQYF.

This chain links TRBV7-9 with TRBJ2-1; 9 positions match TRBD2. The V segment lost 1 base and the J segment 3 bases; nucleotides outside the gene matches: 4. Germline assignment: CDR1 SEHNR and CDR2 FQNEAQ (reference sequence). This CDR3 is built from 16 residues. The CDR3 loop is CASSLDSGGIYNEQFF. The CDR3 DNA reads as TGTGCCAGCAGCTTAGACAGCGGGGGGATCTACAATGAGCAGTTCTTC.

With regard to this clone: This sample also contains other DNA sequences that code for the same CDR3. The chain recombines TRBV5-6 with TRBJ2-7; TRBD1 aligns across 8 bases. This CDR3 has 14 amino acids. The junction had 3 bases not matched to a gene; V was cut back by 3 bases and J by 1 base. From germline, CDR1 is SGHDT and CDR2 YYEEEE. CDR3: CASSSGQGSYEQYF. CDR3 coding DNA: TGTGCCAGCAGCTCAGGACAGGGTTCCTACGAGCAGTACTTC.